This T cell receptor beta chain is drawn from a study of blood T cell repertoires in COVID-19. As for the study in general: Spain, Italy and the United States supplied samples that represented acute and convalescent COVID-19. From T cells, B-cell-depleted T cells, or PBMCs came the material, which was cDNA or gDNA.

On this clone: This sample also contains other DNA sequences that code for the same CDR3.

Seattle-derived patients entered the study during active infection and were followed longitudinally. The protocol was immunoSEQ multiplex PCR, while the TCRdb copy is restricted to in-frame clones and leaves out a portion. The data show some 300,000 clones, nearly 90% seen once. V shed 5 bases, J shed 8 bases, and the junction held 5 bases outside the gene matches. This CDR3 is built from 13 residues. The germline gives CDR1 SGHVS, CDR2 FNYEAQ. The receptor was isolated from a woman between 40 and 55 years old with COVID-19, enrolled during active disease. This rearrangement joins TRBV7-6 to TRBJ1-5; 8 positions agree with TRBD1. The sequenced sample was peripheral blood. The CDR3 here is CASSLDRGKPQHF. The DNA for the CDR3 is TGTGCCAGCAGCCTTGACAGGGGTAAGCCCCAGCATTTT.